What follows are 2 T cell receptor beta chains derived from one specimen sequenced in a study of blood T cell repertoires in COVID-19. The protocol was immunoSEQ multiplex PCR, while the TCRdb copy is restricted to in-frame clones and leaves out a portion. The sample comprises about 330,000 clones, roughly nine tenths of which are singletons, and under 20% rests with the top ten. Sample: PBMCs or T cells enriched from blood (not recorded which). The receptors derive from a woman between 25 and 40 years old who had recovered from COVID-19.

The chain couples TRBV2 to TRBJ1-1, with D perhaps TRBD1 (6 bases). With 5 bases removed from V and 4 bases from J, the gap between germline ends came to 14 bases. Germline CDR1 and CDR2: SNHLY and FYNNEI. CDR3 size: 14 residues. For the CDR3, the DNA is TGTGCCAGCAGTAGGGGGGGCCGGGGCACTGAAGCTTTCTTT. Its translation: CASSRGGRGTEAFF. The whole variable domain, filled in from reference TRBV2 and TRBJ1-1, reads EPEVTQTPSHQVTQMGQEVILRCVPISNHLYFYWYRQILGQKVEFLVSFYNNEISEKSEIFDDQFSVERPDGSNFTLKIRSTKLEDSAMYFCASSRGGRGTEAFFGQGTRLTVV.

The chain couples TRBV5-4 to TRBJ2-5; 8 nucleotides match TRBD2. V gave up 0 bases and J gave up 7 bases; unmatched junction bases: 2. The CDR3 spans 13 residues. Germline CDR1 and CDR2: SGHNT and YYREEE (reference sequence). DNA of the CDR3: TGTGCCAGCAGCTTGGTGAGCGGGGGGACCCAGTACTTC. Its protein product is CASSLVSGGTQYF.